The next 4 T cell receptor beta chains were all read from a single sample in a study of tumor-infiltrating lymphocytes in localized non-small cell lung cancer. The method was immunoSEQ multiplex PCR; TCRdb's version includes in-frame clones alone and lacks a portion of them. The sample lists 20,000 to 25,000 clones; nearly 70% were seen once. Specimen: lung tumor tissue. The receptor set was obtained from a human donor with non-small cell lung cancer.

This clone was seen once. The chain links TRBV6-5 to TRBJ1-1, with D maybe TRBD1 (6 bases). The V gene lost 6 bases and the J gene lost 8 bases, with 16 bases spanning the gap. The CDR3 totals 13 residues. The V gene's germline CDR1 is MNHEY and CDR2 SVGAGI. The CDR3 DNA follows: TGTGCCAGCAGGGGACACGCCGTGGAGGAAGCTTTCTTT. Its translation: CASRGHAVEEAFF.

The sample holds a few counts of this clone. The chain recombines TRBV5-1 with TRBJ1-2, with D uncertain. The CDR3 has 15 residues. Trimming pared 3 bases from V and 5 bases from J, leaving 17 bases between. Germline assignment: CDR1 SGHRS and CDR2 YFSETQ. CDR3 in amino acids: CASSSSIDDNYGYTF. The CDR3, as DNA: TGCGCCAGCAGCTCCTCCATAGATGACAATTATGGCTACACCTTC.

The chain couples TRBV7-2 to TRBJ1-1; no definite D call. Germline CDR1 reads SGHTA; CDR2 reads FQGNSA. V lost 1 base, J lost 5 bases, and 11 bases lay in between. This CDR3 spans 14 amino acids. This CDR3 is CASSLGPGSTEAFF. The CDR3, as DNA: TGTGCCAGCAGCTTAGGCCCGGGGTCGACTGAAGCTTTCTTT.

This chain uses TRBV5-6 with TRBJ2-1; D possibly corresponds to TRBD1 (6 bases). Between the trimmed V and J ends, which lost 4 bases and 8 bases, there was a span of 25 bases. The V gene's germline CDR1 is SGHDT and CDR2 YYEEEE. The CDR3 extends over 17 amino acids. The CDR3 DNA follows: TGTGCCAGCAGCCCGCCCGGACAGCGGCTTATCAATCATGAGCAGTTCTTC. Protein product: CASSPPGQRLINHEQFF.